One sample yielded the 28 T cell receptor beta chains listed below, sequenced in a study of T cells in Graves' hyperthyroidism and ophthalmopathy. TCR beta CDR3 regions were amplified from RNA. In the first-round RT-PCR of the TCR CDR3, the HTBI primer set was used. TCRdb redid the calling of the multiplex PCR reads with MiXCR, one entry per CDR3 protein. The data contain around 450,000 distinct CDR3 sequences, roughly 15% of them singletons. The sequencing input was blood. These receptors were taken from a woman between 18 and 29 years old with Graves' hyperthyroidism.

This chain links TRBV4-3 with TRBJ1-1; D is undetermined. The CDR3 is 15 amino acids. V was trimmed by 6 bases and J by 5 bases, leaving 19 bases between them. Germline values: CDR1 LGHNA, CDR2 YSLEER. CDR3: CASRAKEIVGTEAFF. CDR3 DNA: TGCGCCAGCAGAGCCAAGGAAATAGTGGGGACTGAAGCTTTCTTT.

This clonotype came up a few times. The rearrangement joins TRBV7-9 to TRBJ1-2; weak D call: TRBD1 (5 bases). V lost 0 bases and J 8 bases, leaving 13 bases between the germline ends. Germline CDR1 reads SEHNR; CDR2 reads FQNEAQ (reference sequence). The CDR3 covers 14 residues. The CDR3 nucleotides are TGTGCCAGCAGCTTAGCGCCAGGAGGGGACGGCTACACCTTC. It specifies CASSLAPGGDGYTF.

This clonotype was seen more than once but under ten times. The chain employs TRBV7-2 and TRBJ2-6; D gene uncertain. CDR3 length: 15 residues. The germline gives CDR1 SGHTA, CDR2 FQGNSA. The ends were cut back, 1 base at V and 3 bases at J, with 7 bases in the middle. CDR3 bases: TGTGCCAGCAGCTTAGTGGGAAATGGGGCCAACGTCCTGACTTTC. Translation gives CASSLVGNGANVLTF.

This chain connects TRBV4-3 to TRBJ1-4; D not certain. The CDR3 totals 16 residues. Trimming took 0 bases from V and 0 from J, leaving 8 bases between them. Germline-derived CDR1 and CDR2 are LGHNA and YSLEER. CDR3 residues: CASSQEGLATNEKLFF. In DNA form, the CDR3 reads TGCGCCAGCAGCCAAGAAGGCCTCGCAACTAATGAAAAACTGTTTTTT.

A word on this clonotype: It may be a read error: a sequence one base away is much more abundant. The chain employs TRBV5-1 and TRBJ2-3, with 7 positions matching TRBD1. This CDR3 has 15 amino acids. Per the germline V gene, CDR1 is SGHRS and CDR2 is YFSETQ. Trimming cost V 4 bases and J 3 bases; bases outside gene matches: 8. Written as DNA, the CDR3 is TGCGCCAGCAGCGACACTAGGGGGCCGACAGATACGCAGTATTTT. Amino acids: CASSDTRGPTDTQYF.

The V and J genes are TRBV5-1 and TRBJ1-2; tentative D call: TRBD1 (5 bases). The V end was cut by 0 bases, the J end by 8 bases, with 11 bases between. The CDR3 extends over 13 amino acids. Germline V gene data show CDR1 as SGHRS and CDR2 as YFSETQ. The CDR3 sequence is CASSLAGGVGYTF. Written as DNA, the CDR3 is TGCGCCAGCAGCTTGGCCGGAGGGGTAGGCTACACCTTC.

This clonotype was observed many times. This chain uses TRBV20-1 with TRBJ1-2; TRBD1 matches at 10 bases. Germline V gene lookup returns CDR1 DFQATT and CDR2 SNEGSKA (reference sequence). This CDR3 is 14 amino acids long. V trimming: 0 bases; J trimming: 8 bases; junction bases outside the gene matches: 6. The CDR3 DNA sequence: TGCAGTGCTAGAGATACAGGACAGGGGGACGGCTACACCTTC. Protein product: CSARDTGQGDGYTF.

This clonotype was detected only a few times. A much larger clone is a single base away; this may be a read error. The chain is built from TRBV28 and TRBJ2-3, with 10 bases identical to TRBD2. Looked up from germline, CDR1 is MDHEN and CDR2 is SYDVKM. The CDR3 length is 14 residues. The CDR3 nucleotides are TGTGCCGGCAGTTTCGGGACTAGCGTAGATACGCAGTATTTT. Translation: CAGSFGTSVDTQYF.

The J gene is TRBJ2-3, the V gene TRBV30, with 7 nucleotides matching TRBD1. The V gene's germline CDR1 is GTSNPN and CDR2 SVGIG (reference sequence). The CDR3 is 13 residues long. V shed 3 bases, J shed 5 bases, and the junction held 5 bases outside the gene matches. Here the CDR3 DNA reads TGTGCCTGGAGGGTAACAGGGGTAGATACGCAGTATTTT. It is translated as CAWRVTGVDTQYF.

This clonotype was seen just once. CDR3 sequence (DNA): TGCAGCGTCGTCAGCATCGGGGCAGATACGCAGTATTTT. Translating it yields CSVVSIGADTQYF. V is TRBV29-1 and J is TRBJ2-3, with D perhaps TRBD2 (5 bases). The CDR3 spans 13 residues. Between the trimmed V and J ends, which lost 6 bases and 4 bases, there was a span of 14 bases. Germline loops: CDR1 SQVTM, CDR2 ANQGSEA.

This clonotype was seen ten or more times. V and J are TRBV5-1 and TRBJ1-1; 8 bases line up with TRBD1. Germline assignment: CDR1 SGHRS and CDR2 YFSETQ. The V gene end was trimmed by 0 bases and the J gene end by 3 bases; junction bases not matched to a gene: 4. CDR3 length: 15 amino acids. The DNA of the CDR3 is TGCGCCAGCAGCTTGGAAGCAGGGGGCCACACTGAAGCTTTCTTT. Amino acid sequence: CASSLEAGGHTEAFF.

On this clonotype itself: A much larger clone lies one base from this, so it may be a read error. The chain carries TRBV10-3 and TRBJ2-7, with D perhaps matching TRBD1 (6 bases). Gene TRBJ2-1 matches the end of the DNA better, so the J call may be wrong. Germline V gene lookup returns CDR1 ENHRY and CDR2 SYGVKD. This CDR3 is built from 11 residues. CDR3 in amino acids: CATTGSYEQFF. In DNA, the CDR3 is TGTGCCACGACAGGCTCCTACGAGCAGTTCTTC.

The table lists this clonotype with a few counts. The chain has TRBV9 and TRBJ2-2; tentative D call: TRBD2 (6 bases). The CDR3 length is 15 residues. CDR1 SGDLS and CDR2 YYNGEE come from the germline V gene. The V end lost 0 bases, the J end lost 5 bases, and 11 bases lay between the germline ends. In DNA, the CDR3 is TGTGCCAGCAGCGTAGCTGGGACTCGGACCGGGGAGCTGTTTTTT. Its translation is CASSVAGTRTGELFF.

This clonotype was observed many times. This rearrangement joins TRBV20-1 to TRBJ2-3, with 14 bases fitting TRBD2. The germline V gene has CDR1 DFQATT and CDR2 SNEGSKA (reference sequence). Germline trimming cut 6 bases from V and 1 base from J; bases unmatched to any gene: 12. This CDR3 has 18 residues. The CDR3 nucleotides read TGCAGTGCCAATCCATGGACTAGCGGGAGGTGGGGCACAGATACGCAGTATTTT. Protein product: CSANPWTSGRWGTDTQYF.

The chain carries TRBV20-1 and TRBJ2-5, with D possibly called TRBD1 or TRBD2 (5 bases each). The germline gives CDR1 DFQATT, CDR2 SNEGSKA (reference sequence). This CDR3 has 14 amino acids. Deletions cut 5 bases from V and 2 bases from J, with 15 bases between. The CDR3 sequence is CSAFGSGGQETQYF. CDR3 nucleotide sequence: TGCAGTGCTTTTGGCTCTGGGGGACAAGAGACCCAGTACTTC.

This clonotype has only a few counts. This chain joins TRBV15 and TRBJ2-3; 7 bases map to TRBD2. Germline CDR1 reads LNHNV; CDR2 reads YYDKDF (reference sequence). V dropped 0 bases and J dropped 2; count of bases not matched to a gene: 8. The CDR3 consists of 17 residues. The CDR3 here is CATSRDPAGVLTDTQYF. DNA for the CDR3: TGTGCCACCAGCAGAGATCCCGCGGGAGTTCTCACAGATACGCAGTATTTT.

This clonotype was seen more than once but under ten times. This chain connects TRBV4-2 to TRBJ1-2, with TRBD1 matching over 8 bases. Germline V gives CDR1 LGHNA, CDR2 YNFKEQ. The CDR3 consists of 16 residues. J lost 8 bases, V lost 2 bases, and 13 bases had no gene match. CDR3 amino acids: CASSQQPTGGFGGYTF. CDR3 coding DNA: TGTGCCAGCAGCCAACAACCTACAGGGGGGTTTGGAGGCTACACCTTC.

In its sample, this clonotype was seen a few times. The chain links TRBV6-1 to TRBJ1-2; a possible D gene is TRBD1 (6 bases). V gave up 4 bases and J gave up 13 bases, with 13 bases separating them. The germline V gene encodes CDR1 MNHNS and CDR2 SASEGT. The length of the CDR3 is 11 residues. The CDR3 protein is CASSAPGDGTF. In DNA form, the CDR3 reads TGTGCCAGCAGTGCGCCAGGGGACGGCACCTTC.

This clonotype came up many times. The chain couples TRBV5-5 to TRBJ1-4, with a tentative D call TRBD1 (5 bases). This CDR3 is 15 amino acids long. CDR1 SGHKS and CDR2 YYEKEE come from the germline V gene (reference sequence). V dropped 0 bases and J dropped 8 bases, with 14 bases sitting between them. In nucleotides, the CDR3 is TGTGCCAGCAGCTTGGACCCAGGGAGAGGAGAAAAACTGTTTTTT. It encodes CASSLDPGRGEKLFF.

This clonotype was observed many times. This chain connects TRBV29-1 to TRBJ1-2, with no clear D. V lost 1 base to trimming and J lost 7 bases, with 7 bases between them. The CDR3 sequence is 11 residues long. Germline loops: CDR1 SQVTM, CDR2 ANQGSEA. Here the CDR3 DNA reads TGCAGCGTTGAAGGGGCGGCTGGCTACACCTTC. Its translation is CSVEGAAGYTF.

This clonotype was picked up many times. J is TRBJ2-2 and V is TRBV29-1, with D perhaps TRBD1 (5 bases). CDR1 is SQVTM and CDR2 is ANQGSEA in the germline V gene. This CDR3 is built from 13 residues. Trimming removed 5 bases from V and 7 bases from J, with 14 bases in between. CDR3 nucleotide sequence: TGCAGCGTTTCATCAGGGCTCAGCGGGGAGCTGTTTTTT. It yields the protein CSVSSGLSGELFF.

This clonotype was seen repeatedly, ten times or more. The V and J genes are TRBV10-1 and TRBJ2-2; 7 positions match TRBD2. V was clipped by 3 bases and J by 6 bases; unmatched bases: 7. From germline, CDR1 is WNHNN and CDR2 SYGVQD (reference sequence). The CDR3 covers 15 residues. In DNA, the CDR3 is TGCGCCAGCAGTGAAACACCGGGAGGAGCCGGGGAGCTGTTTTTT. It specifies CASSETPGGAGELFF.

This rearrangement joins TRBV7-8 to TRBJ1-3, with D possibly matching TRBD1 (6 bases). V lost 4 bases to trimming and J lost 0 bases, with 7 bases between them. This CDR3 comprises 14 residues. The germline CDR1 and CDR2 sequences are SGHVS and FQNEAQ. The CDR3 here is CASSYRDSGNTIYF. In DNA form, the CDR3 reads TGTGCCAGCAGCTACAGGGACTCTGGAAACACCATATATTTT.

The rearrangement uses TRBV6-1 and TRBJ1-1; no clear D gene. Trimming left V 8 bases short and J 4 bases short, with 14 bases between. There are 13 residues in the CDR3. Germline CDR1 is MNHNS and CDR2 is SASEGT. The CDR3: CASLSEFFTEAFF. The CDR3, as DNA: TGTGCCAGCCTATCGGAGTTTTTCACTGAAGCTTTCTTT.

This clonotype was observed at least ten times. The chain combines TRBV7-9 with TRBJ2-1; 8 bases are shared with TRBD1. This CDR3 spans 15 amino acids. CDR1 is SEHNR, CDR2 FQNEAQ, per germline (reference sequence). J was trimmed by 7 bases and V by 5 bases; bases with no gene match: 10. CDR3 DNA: TGTGCCAGCAGCCCTAGGTACCGGGACAGGAATGAGCAGTTCTTC. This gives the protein CASSPRYRDRNEQFF.

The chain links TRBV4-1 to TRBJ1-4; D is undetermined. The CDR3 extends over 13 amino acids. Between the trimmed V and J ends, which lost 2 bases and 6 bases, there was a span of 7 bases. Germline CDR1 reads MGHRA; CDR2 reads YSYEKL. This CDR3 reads CASSQIPDEKLFF. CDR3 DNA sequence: TGCGCCAGCAGCCAAATCCCGGATGAAAAACTGTTTTTT.

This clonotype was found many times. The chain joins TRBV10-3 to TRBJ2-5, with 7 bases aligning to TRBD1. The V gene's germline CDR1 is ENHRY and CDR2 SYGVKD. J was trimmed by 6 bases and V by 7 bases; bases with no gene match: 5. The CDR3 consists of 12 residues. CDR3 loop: CAIKGTDQTQYF. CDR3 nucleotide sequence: TGTGCCATCAAGGGGACAGACCAGACCCAGTACTTC.

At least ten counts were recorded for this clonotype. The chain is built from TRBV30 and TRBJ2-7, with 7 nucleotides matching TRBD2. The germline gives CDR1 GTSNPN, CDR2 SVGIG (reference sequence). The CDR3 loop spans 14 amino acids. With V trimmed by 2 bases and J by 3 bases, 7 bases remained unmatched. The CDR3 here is CAWSQDRGVYEQYF. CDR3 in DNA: TGTGCCTGGAGTCAAGACCGGGGGGTCTACGAGCAGTACTTC.